This T cell receptor (beta chain) was documented in a study of post-analysis software for immune sequencing data. For the study at large: Recorded disease courses covered relapsing-remitting, secondary progressive and progressive-relapsing multiple sclerosis. Some patients had no subtype annotation.

This CDR3 is 15 amino acids long. The V gene lost 4 bases and the J gene lost 13 bases, with 23 bases spanning the gap. Germline CDR1 is SGHTA and CDR2 is FQGNSA. Overall study results and limits: Patients showed TRBV5-6, TRBV5-1 and TRBV20-1 among a few TRBV segments more frequent than in controls.

This clonotype was seen a single time. Its target is not known. Sequencing libraries made from TCR beta cDNA carried unique molecular identifiers. One entry per CDR3 protein results from TCRdb running MiXCR on the PCR reads. The data show about 460,000 distinct CDR3 sequences, 40% to 55% seen once. The sequenced sample consisted of blood. The rearrangement links TRBV7-2 to TRBJ2-4, with a possible D match to TRBD2 (6 bases). The receptor's source is a girl aged 10-17 years with multiple sclerosis. The CDR3 loop is CASSSSVSGSREQYF. CDR3 sequence (DNA): TGTGCCAGCAGCTCCTCGGTGAGCGGGTCCCGGGAGCAGTACTTC.